This passage covers 23 T cell receptor beta chains from one sample sequenced in a study of OX40 agonist ivuxolimab in advanced cancers. This table comes from immunoSEQ multiplex PCR, and its TCRdb copy is limited to in-frame clones, with some not included. The sample lists approximately 76,000 clones, about nine tenths occurring once. Here the sequenced sample was CD4+ or CD8+ T cells sorted from blood, taken in a trial of the OX40 agonist ivuxolimab. These receptors all come from an adult with an advanced solid tumor such as melanoma, head and neck, liver or kidney cancer.

This chain joins TRBV5-6 and TRBJ2-1, with D perhaps TRBD2 (6 bases). V dropped 0 bases and J dropped 7 bases, with 8 bases sitting between them. There are 13 residues in the CDR3. Germline CDR1 and CDR2: SGHDT and YYEEEE. The CDR3 coding sequence is TGTGCCAGCAGCTTGGCGGGACTGAATGAGCAGTTCTTC. It yields the protein CASSLAGLNEQFF.

The chain links TRBV11-2 to TRBJ2-7; D is uncertain. Trimming took 1 base from V and 2 from J, leaving 12 bases between them. This CDR3 region has 15 residues. CDR1 SGHAT and CDR2 FQNNGV come from the germline V gene. CDR3 sequence: CASSLAASLTYEQYF. CDR3 nucleotides: TGTGCCAGCAGCTTAGCTGCTAGTTTAACCTACGAGCAGTACTTC.

The chain has TRBV6-1 and TRBJ2-7, with 9 bases matching TRBD2. Germline V lookup: CDR1 MNHNS, CDR2 SASEGT. The V and J ends lost 5 bases and 2 bases, in that order; junction bases with no gene match: 7. The CDR3 has 15 amino acids. CDR3 protein: CASSLRTSVPYEQYF. Here the CDR3 DNA reads TGTGCCAGCAGTCTGCGGACTAGCGTCCCCTACGAGCAGTACTTC.

This clone was seen only once. The chain is built from TRBV5-1 and TRBJ2-3, with 7 bases lining up with TRBD1. Germline assignment: CDR1 SGHRS and CDR2 YFSETQ. V was clipped by 3 bases and J by 2 bases; unmatched bases: 6. CDR3 length equals 15 residues. The CDR3 DNA reads TGCGCCAGCAGCTCCCGGGACAGAACCACAGATACGCAGTATTTT. Its protein is CASSSRDRTTDTQYF.

The chain uses TRBV28 and TRBJ1-5, with a tentative D call TRBD1 (5 bases). V was pared by 8 bases and J by 0 bases, with 11 bases between. The CDR3 runs to 14 residues. Germline CDR1 and CDR2: MDHEN and SYDVKM. CDR3 sequence: CASGGDYSNQPQHF. The DNA for the CDR3 is TGTGCCAGCGGAGGGGATTATAGCAATCAGCCCCAGCATTTT.

J is TRBJ2-7 and V is TRBV18; D perhaps matches TRBD1 (6 bases). The CDR3 contains 15 residues. Per the germline V gene, CDR1 is KGHSH and CDR2 is LQKENI. V was trimmed by 1 base and J by 3 bases, leaving 13 bases between them. This CDR3 is CASSPRQGGYYEQYF. In DNA, the CDR3 is TGTGCCAGCTCACCACGGCAAGGGGGATACTACGAGCAGTACTTC.

Here the CDR3 DNA reads TGTGCCAGTGCGGACAGATCTGGCAATCAGCCCCAGCATTTT. Translated: CASADRSGNQPQHF. The rearrangement links TRBV19 to TRBJ1-5, with TRBD1 as a possible D gene (6 bases). The CDR3 consists of 14 residues. Germline V gene sequence: CDR1 LNHDA, CDR2 SQIVND (reference sequence). The germline V and J ends were trimmed by 8 bases and 2 bases, with 13 bases remaining between them.

V and J are TRBV7-8 and TRBJ2-4; TRBD1 might be the D (5 bases). CDR3 length: 16 amino acids. In germline, CDR1 is SGHVS, CDR2 FQNEAQ. With 5 bases removed from V and 0 bases from J, the gap between germline ends came to 14 bases. The CDR3 region is CASSPGRSLAKNIQYF. CDR3 sequence (DNA): TGTGCCAGCAGCCCAGGGCGCTCTTTAGCCAAAAACATTCAGTACTTC.

This rearrangement joins TRBV29-1 to TRBJ1-3; D call uncertain. The CDR3 is 11 residues long. V dropped 4 bases and J dropped 9 bases, with 10 bases sitting between them. CDR1 and CDR2 (germline): SQVTM, ANQGSEA. The CDR3 DNA reads as TGCAGCGTTGCTTTGGGAGGCACCATATATTTT. Translating it yields CSVALGGTIYF.

This chain joins TRBV6-6 and TRBJ1-6; 7 bases line up with TRBD1. The CDR3 has 15 residues. Trimming at V came to 6 bases and at J to 6 bases, leaving 8 bases not matched to a gene. Germline V gene sequence: CDR1 MNHNY, CDR2 SVGAGI (reference sequence). For the CDR3, the DNA is TGTGCCAGCAGCCCCCTACAGGGGCCTAATTCACCCCTCCACTTT. This encodes CASSPLQGPNSPLHF.

The V and J genes are TRBV15 and TRBJ2-7; 9 positions agree with TRBD1. With V trimmed by 1 base and J by 1 base, 2 bases remained unmatched. Germline loops: CDR1 LNHNV, CDR2 YYDKDF (reference sequence). This CDR3 has 15 residues. In DNA form, the CDR3 reads TGTGCCACCAGCAGAGTGGGACAGGGATCCTACGAGCAGTACTTC. Its translation is CATSRVGQGSYEQYF.

The chain uses TRBV7-8 and TRBJ1-5, with D perhaps matching TRBD1 (5 bases). Germline lookup yields CDR1 SGHVS and CDR2 FQNEAQ. Trimming cost V 1 base and J 6 bases, with 13 bases left between them. CDR3 size: 15 residues. The CDR3 region is CASSLDGGNSQPQHF. CDR3 DNA sequence: TGTGCCAGCAGCTTAGATGGGGGGAACAGTCAGCCCCAGCATTTT.

The rearrangement uses TRBV4-3 and TRBJ2-6; D is uncertain. Trimming shortened V by 2 bases and J by 1 base, and 9 bases separated the two germline ends. This CDR3 comprises 16 residues. CDR1 is LGHNA and CDR2 is YSLEER in the germline V gene. The DNA for the CDR3 is TGCGCCAGCAGCCAAACGGACCCTTCTGGGGCCAACGTCCTGACTTTC. Protein: CASSQTDPSGANVLTF.

This chain connects TRBV6-5 to TRBJ1-1; TRBD1 might be the D (5 bases). The CDR3 is made up of 13 amino acids. The V end lost 10 bases, the J end lost 1 base, and 13 bases lay between the germline ends. The germline gives CDR1 MNHEY, CDR2 SVGAGI. This CDR3 is CATTRDQNTEAFF. CDR3 coding DNA: TGTGCCACCACGCGGGACCAGAACACTGAAGCTTTCTTT.

The chain links TRBV10-3 to TRBJ1-1; 7 bases match TRBD1. The V segment lost 0 bases and the J segment 1 base; nucleotides outside the gene matches: 11. Germline assignment: CDR1 ENHRY and CDR2 SYGVKD. This CDR3 spans 18 amino acids. The chain's CDR3 is CAISESGQSPGENTEAFF. In DNA, the CDR3 is TGTGCCATCAGTGAGTCGGGACAGTCTCCGGGCGAGAACACTGAAGCTTTCTTT.

This chain joins TRBV11-2 and TRBJ1-5; no firm D call. Trimming shortened V by 2 bases and J by 4 bases, and 9 bases separated the two germline ends. There are 14 residues in the CDR3. Looked up from germline, CDR1 is SGHAT and CDR2 is FQNNGV. CDR3 sequence: CASSLLYSNQPQHF. The DNA of the CDR3 is TGTGCCAGCAGCTTACTGTACAGTAATCAGCCCCAGCATTTT. Full variable domain (remainder filled in from reference TRBV11-2 and TRBJ1-5): EAGVAQSPRYKIIEKRQSVAFWCNPISGHATLYWYQQILGQGPKLLIQFQNNGVVDDSQLPKDRFSAERLKGVDSTLKIQPAKLEDSAVYLCASSLLYSNQPQHFGDGTRLSIL.

This clone was recorded only once. The rearrangement joins TRBV9 to TRBJ2-7, with a tentative D call TRBD1 (5 bases). Trimming removed 4 bases at V and 3 bases at J, with 14 bases between. The CDR3 runs to 14 residues. CDR1 and CDR2 from the germline V gene are SGDLS and YYNGEE. The DNA for the CDR3 is TGTGCCAGCAGCCTCCGCCAGGACAACTACGAGCAGTACTTC. Protein sequence: CASSLRQDNYEQYF.

The V and J genes are TRBV29-1 and TRBJ2-7; 12 bases are shared with TRBD1. V lost 4 bases and J lost 6; bases outside the gene matches: 10. The CDR3 loop spans 15 amino acids. CDR1 is SQVTM and CDR2 is ANQGSEA in the germline V gene. CDR3 in DNA: TGCAGCGTTGCGGGACAGGGGGCAATCGGTTCCGAGCAGTACTTC. As protein: CSVAGQGAIGSEQYF.

The chain recombines TRBV28 with TRBJ1-2; D might be TRBD1 (5 bases). From germline, CDR1 is MDHEN and CDR2 SYDVKM. This CDR3 is built from 13 residues. V lost 3 bases, J lost 2 bases, and 7 bases lay in between. In DNA, the CDR3 is TGTGCCAGCAGTTTCTCAGGGAACTATGGCTACACCTTC. Protein product: CASSFSGNYGYTF.

The chain joins TRBV5-6 to TRBJ2-7, with 7 bases aligning to TRBD2. Losses at the gene ends were 0 bases for V and 6 bases for J; bases not matched to a gene: 9. Germline CDR1 is SGHDT and CDR2 is YYEEEE. The CDR3 totals 15 residues. Here the CDR3 reads CASSLGRLAEIEQYF. CDR3 coding DNA: TGTGCCAGCAGCTTGGGGAGGCTAGCGGAGATCGAGCAGTACTTC.

The chain couples TRBV7-9 to TRBJ2-2, with D perhaps assigned TRBD1 or TRBD2 (5 bases each). V was shortened by 5 bases and J by 3 bases, with 16 bases between the two germline ends. This CDR3 spans 16 amino acids. Germline V CDR1 and CDR2: SEHNR, FQNEAQ (reference sequence). The CDR3 reads CASSPGAGTYTGELFF. The CDR3 coding sequence is TGTGCCAGCAGCCCCGGGGCAGGGACCTACACCGGGGAGCTGTTTTTT.

The chain carries TRBV29-1 and TRBJ2-5; the D is unclear. CDR3 length: 12 amino acids. Germline values: CDR1 SQVTM, CDR2 ANQGSEA. With 4 bases removed from V and 2 bases from J, the gap between germline ends came to 8 bases. This CDR3 reads CSVGVGQETQYF. In DNA form, the CDR3 reads TGCAGCGTTGGAGTAGGGCAAGAGACCCAGTACTTC.

The chain is built from TRBV10-3 and TRBJ1-1; 8 nucleotides match TRBD1. There are 15 residues in the CDR3. V trimming: 10 bases; J trimming: 1 base; junction bases outside the gene matches: 11. Germline V gene data show CDR1 as ENHRY and CDR2 as SYGVKD. CDR3 bases: TGTGCCACCTCAGGGGGCTCATCGGGGAACACTGAAGCTTTCTTT. As protein: CATSGGSSGNTEAFF.